This is a list of T cell receptor beta chains from one sample in a study of shared clonotypes between healthy human individuals. TCRdb's table, derived via immunoSEQ multiplex PCR, lists solely in-frame clones and lacks some. Of around 450,000 clones listed, more than 75% are singletons. The sequenced material came from PBMCs. The receptor set was obtained from a woman aged 40 to 50 in good health. Some clones in this sample may be carry-over from other donors' samples. CDR3s include the opening cysteine and the closing phenylalanine or tryptophan.

j_call v_call cdr3_length cdr3_aa
TRBJ1-1 TRBV18 19 CASSPRTAGGMGENTEAFF
TRBJ1-5 TRBV6-1 13 CAISRDNNQPQHF
TRBJ1-2 TRBV11-2 13 CASSLGSDYGYTF
TRBJ2-5 TRBV7-9 15 CASSPGLAGELTQYF
TRBJ2-7 TRBV14 15 CASSQVGGLPYEQYF
TRBJ2-5 TRBV5-1 14 CASSRGLAGETQYF
TRBJ2-7 TRBV30 11 CAWSQEYEQYF
TRBJ1-5 TRBV2 14 CASRPGQPNQPQHF
TRBJ1-1 TRBV18 13 CASSPEKNTEAFF
TRBJ2-2 TRBV19 15 CASSTGTLNTGELFF
TRBJ2-3 TRBV7-2 15 CASSLGSGAADTQYF
TRBJ2-1 TRBV10-2 18 CASSELSGLVFRYNEQFF
TRBJ2-7 TRBV28 15 CASRLRRDRGKEQYF
TRBJ1-2 TRBV2 16 CASRDGLQPGHYGYTF
TRBJ2-2 TRBV5-1 17 CASSLASGRVSTGELFF
TRBJ2-1 TRBV9 14 CASSPSGGGGEQFF
TRBJ2-7 TRBV28 15 CASSLRAVSSYEQYF
TRBJ2-1 TRBV6-4 14 CASSASGLYNEQFF
TRBJ1-2 TRBV15 17 CATSLSDRMWLNYGYTF
TRBJ2-7 TRBV30 11 CAWTPGYEQYF
TRBJ1-1 TRBV10-3 15 CAISESAVLNTEAFF
TRBJ2-2 TRBV7-2 16 CASSLGLASNTGELFF
TRBJ2-2 TRBV5-1 14 CASSLADRTGELFF
TRBJ2-7 TRBV6-6 15 CASSYSTGTGYEQYF
TRBJ2-1 TRBV19 16 CASSKSGRAAYAEQFF
TRBJ2-5 TRBV6-5 12 CASGNYQETQYF
TRBJ1-2 TRBV6-5 13 CASSYGRIYGYTF
TRBJ2-7 TRBV4-1 15 CASSQDGGRVYEQYF
TRBJ1-2 TRBV6-1 11 CASTWNYGYTF
TRBJ1-2 TRBV2 16 CASSERWGGESYGYTF
TRBJ2-6 TRBV30 14 CAWSELGGANVLTF
TRBJ2-3 TRBV27 16 CASSSGWGGITDTQYF
TRBJ1-2 TRBV5-4 14 CASSHPDRRYGYTF
TRBJ1-5 TRBV18 14 CASSPGGDGQPQHF
TRBJ1-1 TRBV5-1 14 CASSLRQANTEAFF
TRBJ2-3 TRBV7-2 13 CASSLPQWDTQYF
TRBJ2-2 TRBV15 13 CATSDTSMGELFF
TRBJ2-7 TRBV28 14 CASRPLGLSYEQYF
TRBJ2-7 TRBV18 14 CASSPSGGIYEQYF
TRBJ2-5 TRBV29-1 14 CSVEDSGGRETQYF
TRBJ1-2 TRBV6-1 14 CASSEITGGSGYTF
TRBJ2-1 TRBV7-3 18 CASSFLLPSETFRNEQFF
TRBJ2-2 TRBV30 17 CAWSPKVGIKNTGELFF
TRBJ2-1 TRBV7-9 15 CASSLVNPQSNEQFF
TRBJ1-6 TRBV6-6 11 CASSSGSPLHF
TRBJ2-2 TRBV2 12 CASRQTIRELFF
TRBJ2-7 TRBV18 16 CASSLPGTGNSYEQYF
TRBJ2-3 TRBV5-1 14 CASSFRQATDTQYF
TRBJ1-2 TRBV4-3 15 CASSPFMGQDYGYTF
TRBJ1-2 TRBV5-1 13 CASSWSDRYGYTF
TRBJ2-6 TRBV5-1 19 CASSLGAGAGASGANVLTF